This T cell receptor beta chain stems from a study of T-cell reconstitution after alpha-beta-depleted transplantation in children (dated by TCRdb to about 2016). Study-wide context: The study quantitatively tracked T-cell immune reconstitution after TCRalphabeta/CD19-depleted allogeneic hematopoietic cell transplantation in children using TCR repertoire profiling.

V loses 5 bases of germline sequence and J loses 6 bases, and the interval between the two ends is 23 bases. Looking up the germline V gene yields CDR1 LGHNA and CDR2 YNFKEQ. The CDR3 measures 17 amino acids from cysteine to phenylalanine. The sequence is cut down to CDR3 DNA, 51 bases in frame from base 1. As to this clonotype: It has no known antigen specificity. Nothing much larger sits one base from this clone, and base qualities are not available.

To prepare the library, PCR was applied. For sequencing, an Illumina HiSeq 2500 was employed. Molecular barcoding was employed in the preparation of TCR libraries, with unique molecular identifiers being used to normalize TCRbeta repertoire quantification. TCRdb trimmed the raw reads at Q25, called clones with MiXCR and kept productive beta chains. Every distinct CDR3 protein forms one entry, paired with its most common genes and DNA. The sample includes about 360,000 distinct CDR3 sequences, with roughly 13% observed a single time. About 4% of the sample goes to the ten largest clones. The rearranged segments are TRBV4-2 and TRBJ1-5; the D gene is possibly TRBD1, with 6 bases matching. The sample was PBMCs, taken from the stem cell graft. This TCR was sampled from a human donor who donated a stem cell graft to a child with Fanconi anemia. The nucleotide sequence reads TGTGCCAGCAGCTCCAGCGGGGTGGCGGGGGCAGGTCAGCCCCAGCATTTT. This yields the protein CASSSSGVAGAGQPQHF.